Each of the 9 T cell receptor beta chains below was sequenced from the same sample in a study of blood T cell repertoires in COVID-19. Profiling relied on immunoSEQ multiplex PCR, and the TCRdb table lists in-frame clones only, not all of them. Of tens of thousands of clones listed, 80% to 90% are singletons. Material: peripheral blood. The source of these receptors is a woman aged 80 or older with acute or convalescent COVID-19.

The chain recombines TRBV3-1 (or the pseudogene TRBV3-2) with TRBJ2-2, with 7 bases matching TRBD1. Per germline, CDR1 LGHDT and CDR2 YNNKEL (reference sequence). CDR3 length: 14 amino acids. The V segment lost 2 bases and the J segment 6 bases; nucleotides outside the gene matches: 3. CDR3 in amino acids: CASSQQRGPGELFF. CDR3 nucleotide sequence: TGTGCCAGCAGCCAACAAAGGGGGCCCGGGGAGCTGTTTTTT.

CDR3 residues: CASSSIYEQYF. Here the CDR3 DNA reads TGTGCCAGCAGTTCAATCTACGAGCAGTACTTC. The chain is built from TRBV6-5 and TRBJ2-7; D is unresolved. V was clipped by 4 bases and J by 3 bases, with 4 bases between them. The germline V gene encodes CDR1 MNHEY and CDR2 SVGAGI. CDR3 length: 11 amino acids.

This clone has more than one count but fewer than ten. The chain is built from TRBV6-6 and TRBJ1-2; TRBD1 matches 8 bases. Germline-derived CDR1 and CDR2 are MNHNY and SVGAGI (reference sequence). The CDR3 is made up of 14 amino acids. J gave up 6 bases and V 0 bases, and 3 bases lay outside the gene matches. The CDR3 nucleotides are TGTGCCAGCAGTTACTCCGACAGGGGAAATGGCTACACCTTC. This codes for CASSYSDRGNGYTF.

The rearrangement uses TRBV29-1 and TRBJ2-7; 10 bases fit TRBD1. Germline lookup yields CDR1 SQVTM and CDR2 ANQGSEA. Trimming at V came to 7 bases and at J to 3 bases, leaving 3 bases not matched to a gene. The CDR3 consists of 12 residues. CDR3 in DNA: TGCAGCGCCGGGACAGGGGTCTACGAGCAGTACTTC. Its translation: CSAGTGVYEQYF.

V and J are TRBV5-6 and TRBJ1-2; a weak D match, TRBD1 (6 bases). Trimming removed 0 bases at V and 11 bases at J, with 11 bases between. The CDR3 spans 12 residues. Germline CDR1 reads SGHDT; CDR2 reads YYEEEE. The CDR3 DNA follows: TGTGCCAGCAGCTTGGGGACAGCCGTTTACACCTTC. Protein: CASSLGTAVYTF.

The rearrangement joins TRBV5-5 to TRBJ1-4; D gene unclear. The CDR3 is 14 residues long. V lost 0 bases to trimming and J lost 7 bases, with 10 bases between them. Germline CDR1 SGHKS, CDR2 YYEKEE (reference sequence). The CDR3 sequence is CASSLGRPGEKLFF. The CDR3 DNA reads as TGTGCCAGCAGCTTGGGGCGTCCGGGTGAAAAACTGTTTTTT.

This clone is a singleton in its sample. This sequence joins TRBV10-3 and TRBJ1-2, with D possibly TRBD1 on 6 matching bases. The ends were cut back, 10 bases at V and 4 bases at J, with 19 bases in the middle. This CDR3 is built from 14 residues. CDR1 is ENHRY, CDR2 SYGVKD, per germline. CDR3 loop: CATRDTNIVYGYTF. CDR3 nucleotides: TGTGCCACAAGGGACACGAACATCGTCTATGGCTACACCTTC.

The rearrangement joins TRBV4-3 to TRBJ2-3; unclear D gene. Germline loops: CDR1 LGHNA, CDR2 YSLEER. The CDR3 runs 16 residues. V was clipped by 0 bases and J by 6 bases, with 16 bases between them. The CDR3 bases are TGCGCCAGCAGCCAAGATGGCGGAGTTGCCCCGGATACGCAGTATTTT. Translated, it gives CASSQDGGVAPDTQYF.

The chain carries TRBV19 and TRBJ2-1; 8 bases line up with TRBD2. The CDR3 is 14 amino acids. Germline loops: CDR1 LNHDA, CDR2 SQIVND (reference sequence). Unmatched junction bases numbered 10, after V lost 8 bases and J lost 7 bases. The CDR3 spells CASYHSGVGNEQFF. The CDR3 DNA is TGTGCCAGTTACCATAGCGGGGTGGGAAATGAGCAGTTCTTC.